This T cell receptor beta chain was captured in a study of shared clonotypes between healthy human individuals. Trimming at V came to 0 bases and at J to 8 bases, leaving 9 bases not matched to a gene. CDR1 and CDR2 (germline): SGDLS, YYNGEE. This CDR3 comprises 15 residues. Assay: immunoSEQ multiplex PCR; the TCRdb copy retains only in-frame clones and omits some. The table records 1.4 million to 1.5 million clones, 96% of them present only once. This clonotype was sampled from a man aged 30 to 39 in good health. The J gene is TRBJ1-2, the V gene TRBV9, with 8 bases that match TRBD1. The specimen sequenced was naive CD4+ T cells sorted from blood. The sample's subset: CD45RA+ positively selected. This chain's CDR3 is CASSVGDRSSKGYTF. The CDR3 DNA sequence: TGTGCCAGCAGCGTAGGGGACAGGTCTTCTAAAGGCTACACCTTC.